Reported below is one T cell receptor (beta chain). No cognate antigen has been identified for it. No much larger clonotype is one base removed from it; base qualities were not supplied. This entry comes from a study of control samples from healthy donors and cancer patients (dated by TCRdb to the early 2020s). To prepare the library, the immunoSEQ multiplex PCR assay was applied. TCRdb re-hosts the immuneACCESS table, in-frame sequences only. Its copies lack some clones; in the studies checked, an unresolved V gene accounts for under half of them, and the cause for the rest is not known. This sample comprises tens of thousands of clones, 95% to 97% of them detected only once. Together, the top ten hold around 1% of the sample. Including the terminal cysteine and phenylalanine, the CDR3 comprises 14 residues. Only the CDR3 portion is preserved as DNA: 42 bases, with reading frame beginning at the first base. The CDR1 and CDR2 encoded by the germline V gene are SGHRS and YFSETQ. Between the V and J ends, shortened by 1 base and 2 bases respectively, the junction contains 9 bases.

The sequence was obtained from a woman aged 18-29 years in good health. The sequence is built from TRBV5-1 and TRBJ1-1; no D segment can be confidently identified. Sequencing input: blood. The sequenced DNA: TGCGCCAGCAGCTTGCGGTCGGGCAACACTGAAGCTTTCTTT. Translated, it reads CASSLRSGNTEAFF.